This T cell receptor (beta chain) is drawn from a study of neurological immune-mediated disorders. TCRdb fed the 5' RACE reads into MiXCR, producing one record per CDR3 protein. The sample has tens of thousands of distinct CDR3 sequences, approximately 3.9% seen once. This clonotype was counted many times. Its antigen is not identified. Study conclusions and caveats: Phylogenetically, 18 of 34 multiple sclerosis patients' repertoires fell into one related-CDR3 cluster, a possible signature.

The TCR sequence derives from a man aged 30 to 39 with multiple sclerosis. Sequencing was carried out using PBMCs.

The CDR3 DNA sequence: TGTGCCAGCAGCTTAGAGGGACAGGGGGTGGGGACCCAGTACTTC. Translating gives CASSLEGQGVGTQYF. J is TRBJ2-5 and V is TRBV7-6; 11 bases fit TRBD1. CDR1 is SGHVS, CDR2 FNYEAQ, per germline. Trimming at V came to 1 base and at J to 7 bases, leaving 5 bases not matched to a gene. The CDR3 has 15 residues.